This T cell receptor beta chain was recorded in a study of breast tumors, draining lymph nodes, adjacent tissues (dated by TCRdb to 2015 to 2016). About the investigation overall: In breast cancer patients, the study compared the TCR beta repertoires of tumor, adjacent nontumor tissue and axillary lymph nodes. In human breast cancer, the study set out to evaluate how tumor, surrounding tissue and draining lymph node repertoires relate to one another and whether T cells may move between these sites. Study-wide conclusions, independent of this receptor: The data were considered consistent with most tumor T cells being derived from the lymph node and subsequently expanding within tumor tissue. T-cell repertoire diversity in tumors was found to be lower than in lymph nodes but higher than in nontumor tissue, and preferential V and J gene usage was observed. The conclusion that tumor T cells originate in lymph nodes was framed as consistent with a hypothesis rather than directly demonstrated. The similarity between tumor and nontumor tissue repertoires was significantly greater in luminal-like breast cancer than in basal-like breast cancer.

At least ten counts were recorded for this clonotype. The antigen this receptor binds is unknown. The input lacks base qualities; no much larger clone sits a single base away. TCRdb names Illumina HiSeq 2000 as the instrument used. Multiplex PCR amplification was used to build the TCR beta chain libraries. High-throughput sequencing was used to analyze the amplified TCR beta chain products. Using fastp at Q25 and MiXCR, TCRdb reprocessed the public reads and kept productive beta chains. Here each entry gathers all rows of one CDR3 protein and keeps the most common genes and DNA. In this sample the table shows approximately 170,000 distinct CDR3 sequences, approximately 33% of which occur a single time. The ten largest clones represent around 4.1% of the sample. The lymph node samples were taken from the axillary draining lymph nodes of breast cancer patients. V is reduced by 0 bases and J by 7 bases, leaving a spacing of 16 bases between them. Inclusive of the bounding cysteine and phenylalanine, the CDR3 is 16 residues long. Of the read, only the CDR3 DNA is kept; its 48 bases are in frame from base 1. Looking up the germline V gene yields CDR1 ENHRY and CDR2 SYGVKD.

Sequencing was carried out using axillary lymph node tissue. The chain is assembled from TRBV10-3 and TRBJ1-5, and perhaps TRBD1 as D gene, on 6 matching bases. This TCR was recovered from a female donor with breast cancer. Some clones in this sample may be carry-over from other donors' samples. The encoded CDR3 is CAISESTPGGPQPQHF. The DNA sequence reads TGTGCCATCAGTGAGTCAACTCCCGGGGGGCCACAGCCCCAGCATTTT.